A selection of T cell receptor beta chains follows, all from one sample in a study of T cells after yellow fever vaccination. TCRdb fed the 5' RACE reads into MiXCR, producing one record per CDR3 protein. The sample yields about 350,000 distinct CDR3 sequences, around 12% seen once. This specimen consisted of CD4+ T cells sorted from PBMCs, obtained 15 days after the yellow fever booster vaccination. These receptors originate from a man between 18 and 35 years old who received the YFV17D yellow fever vaccine. CDR3s include the opening cysteine and the closing phenylalanine or tryptophan. D genes are given only for firm matches. Some rows mark clone size as missing; the rest say once, few, many or name a class of expanded clone.

-	few	TRBV7-2	TRBJ1-1	14	CASSLASGGAGAFF	TGTGCCAGCAGCTTAGCGTCCGGGGGCGCAGGGGCTTTCTTT
TRBD1	few	TRBV6-2/TRBV6-3	TRBJ2-7	16	CASSPHRGPLSYEQYF	TGTGCCAGCAGCCCACACAGGGGGCCCCTCTCCTACGAGCAGTACTTC
-	-	TRBV6-2/TRBV6-3	TRBJ2-3	13	CASSYVRADTQYF	TGTGCCAGCAGTTACGTGAGGGCGGATACGCAGTATTTT
TRBD1	-	TRBV5-1	TRBJ2-3	15	CASSHGQGELDTQYF	TGCGCCAGCAGCCACGGACAGGGGGAGTTAGATACGCAGTATTTT
TRBD1	few	TRBV6-2/TRBV6-3	TRBJ1-2	14	CASSRDSLNYGYTF	TGTGCCAGCAGCCGGGACAGTCTTAACTATGGCTACACCTTC
-	few	TRBV4-3	TRBJ1-4	16	CASRVTWVSANEKLFF	TGCGCCAGCAGGGTCACGTGGGTCTCTGCTAATGAAAAACTGTTTTTT
TRBD1	few	TRBV20-1	TRBJ2-5	19	CSASPLTLEVTGGDETQYF	TGCAGTGCTAGCCCCCTGACCTTGGAGGTGACAGGGGGCGATGAGACCCAGTACTTC
-	many	TRBV4-2	TRBJ1-2	17	CASSQDLSGALNYGYTF	TGTGCCAGCAGCCAAGATCTTTCGGGGGCGCTTAACTATGGCTACACCTTC
-	-	TRBV14	TRBJ1-1	14	CASSQAGGPHEAFF	TGTGCCAGCAGCCAGGCAGGAGGGCCACACGAAGCTTTCTTT
-	-	TRBV29-1	TRBJ1-1	13	CSVARNLNTEAFF	TGCAGCGTTGCTAGAAATTTGAACACTGAAGCTTTCTTT
TRBD1	many	TRBV7-9	TRBJ1-1	11	CASSQGVVAFF	TGTGCCAGCAGCCAGGGGGTCGTGGCTTTCTTT
TRBD1	few	TRBV5-8	TRBJ2-5	15	CASKRRQGLGETQYF	TGTGCCAGCAAAAGGCGACAGGGGCTAGGAGAGACCCAGTACTTC
-	-	TRBV6-2/TRBV6-3	TRBJ2-1	13	CASSYARPGEQFF	TGTGCCAGCAGTTATGCGCGTCCCGGTGAGCAGTTCTTC
TRBD2	-	TRBV7-2	TRBJ2-3	16	CASSRTSGGARDTQYF	TGTGCCAGCAGCCGGACTAGCGGGGGGGCCAGGGATACGCAGTATTTT
-	-	TRBV4-3	TRBJ2-3	14	CASSQSDGVDTQYF	TGCGCCAGCAGCCAATCCGACGGGGTAGATACGCAGTATTTT
-	-	TRBV29-1	TRBJ2-5	12	CSVRPGLETQYF	TGCAGCGTTCGGCCGGGTCTAGAGACCCAGTACTTC
-	few	TRBV12-3/TRBV12-4	TRBJ1-5	13	CASSSGVLRPQHF	TGTGCCAGCAGTTCGGGGGTCCTCAGGCCCCAGCATTTT